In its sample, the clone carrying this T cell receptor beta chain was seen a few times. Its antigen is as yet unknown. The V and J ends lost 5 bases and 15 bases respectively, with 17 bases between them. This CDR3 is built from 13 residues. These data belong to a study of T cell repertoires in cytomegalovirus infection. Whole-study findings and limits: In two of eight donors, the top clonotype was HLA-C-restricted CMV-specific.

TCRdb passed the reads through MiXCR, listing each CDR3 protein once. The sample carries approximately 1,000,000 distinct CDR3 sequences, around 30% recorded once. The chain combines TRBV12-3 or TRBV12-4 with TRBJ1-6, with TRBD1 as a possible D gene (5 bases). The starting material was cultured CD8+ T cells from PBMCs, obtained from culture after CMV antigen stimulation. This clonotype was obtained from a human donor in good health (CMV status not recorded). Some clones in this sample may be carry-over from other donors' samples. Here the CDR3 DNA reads TGTGCCAGCAGTCTCTTGAGTAGGGACCACCTCCACTTT. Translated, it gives CASSLLSRDHLHF.